The 20 T cell receptor beta chains below all came from one sample that was sequenced in a study of T-cell reconstitution after alpha-beta-depleted transplantation in children. Unique molecular identifiers were used in preparing the TCRbeta library. One entry per CDR3 protein results from TCRdb running MiXCR on the PCR reads. The sample contains 200,000 to 250,000 distinct CDR3 sequences, 8.4% of which appear only once. Here the sequenced sample was PBMCs, mostly from graft donor cells, taken 360 days after TCRalphabeta/CD19-depleted stem cell transplant. These receptors all come from a male patient under 10 years old who had a stem cell transplant for acute myeloid leukemia, so the T cells may come from the graft donor.

This clonotype was found a few times. The gene calls are TRBV29-1 and TRBJ2-7; 10 nucleotides align to TRBD1. Germline V gene lookup returns CDR1 SQVTM and CDR2 ANQGSEA. The CDR3 covers 11 residues. Here the CDR3 DNA reads TGCGCCGGACAGGGGGTCTACGAGCAGTACTTC. The encoded protein is CAGQGVYEQYF.

The chain combines TRBV15 with TRBJ2-5; D unclear. CDR1 is LNHNV and CDR2 is YYDKDF in the germline V gene (reference sequence). V was trimmed by 0 bases and J by 5 bases, leaving 7 bases between them. The CDR3 consists of 13 residues. CDR3 sequence: CATSRETAETQYF. For the CDR3, the DNA is TGTGCCACCAGCAGAGAAACAGCTGAGACCCAGTACTTC.

In its sample, this clonotype was seen a few times. The chain uses TRBV5-1 and TRBJ2-5; D may match TRBD1 or TRBD2 (5 bases each). The CDR3 totals 15 residues. V was trimmed by 4 bases and J by 5 bases, leaving 18 bases between them. Germline loops: CDR1 SGHRS, CDR2 YFSETQ. CDR3 residues: CASSPGAILKETQYF. The CDR3 DNA reads TGCGCCAGCAGCCCCGGGGCTATTTTGAAGGAGACCCAGTACTTC.

This clonotype occurred a few times. V gene TRBV18 combines with J gene TRBJ2-7; 8 bases fit TRBD1. V shed 0 bases, J shed 1 base, and the junction held 8 bases outside the gene matches. CDR1 KGHSH and CDR2 LQKENI come from the germline V gene. The CDR3 runs 17 residues. In DNA form, the CDR3 reads TGTGCCAGCTCACCACCTATTCAGGGGGCGCGGTCCTACGAGCAGTACTTC. It is translated as CASSPPIQGARSYEQYF. The full variable domain, completed using reference TRBV18 and TRBJ2-7, is NAGVMQNPRHLVRRRGQEARLRCSPMKGHSHVYWYRQLPEEGLKFMVYLQKENIIDESGMPKERFSAEFPKEGPSILRIQQVVRGDSAAYFCASSPPIQGARSYEQYFGPGTRLTVT.

This chain uses TRBV11-1 with TRBJ2-1, with 15 bases identical to TRBD2. Germline values: CDR1 SGHAT, CDR2 FQDESV (reference sequence). This CDR3 has 19 residues. J gave up 4 bases and V 3 bases, and 10 bases lay outside the gene matches. The chain's CDR3 is CASSFFRTSGRGGYNEQFF. CDR3 coding DNA: TGTGCCAGCAGCTTCTTCCGGACTAGCGGGAGGGGGGGGTACAATGAGCAGTTCTTC.

This clonotype was picked up a small number of times. The V gene is TRBV5-1, the J gene TRBJ1-4, with D possibly matching TRBD1 (6 bases). The germline CDR1 and CDR2 sequences are SGHRS and YFSETQ. The CDR3 extends over 17 amino acids. Trimming took 1 base from V and 3 from J, leaving 16 bases between them. The CDR3 bases are TGCGCCAGCAGCTTGTCTATCGGGACAAAATCTAATGAAAAACTGTTTTTT. The encoded protein is CASSLSIGTKSNEKLFF.

This clonotype appeared many times. The chain links TRBV10-3 to TRBJ2-3; 10 bases match TRBD2. The ends lost 0 bases at V and 5 bases at J; junction bases unmatched: 2. The CDR3 consists of 15 residues. The germline CDR1 and CDR2 sequences are ENHRY and SYGVKD. The CDR3 sequence is CAISESRTSGDTQYF. The CDR3, as DNA: TGTGCCATCAGTGAGTCGCGGACTAGCGGAGATACGCAGTATTTT.

This clonotype was seen repeatedly, ten times or more. The chain couples TRBV12-3 or TRBV12-4 to TRBJ1-4; a weak D match, TRBD1 (6 bases). This CDR3 comprises 14 residues. Deletions cut 2 bases from V and 7 bases from J, with 11 bases between. CDR3 in DNA: TGTGCCAGCAGTTTACGGGGGGCTGCTGAAAAACTGTTTTTT. Amino acid sequence: CASSLRGAAEKLFF.

This clonotype was detected many times. The J gene is TRBJ2-7, the V gene TRBV5-1; unclear D gene. Germline CDR1 SGHRS, CDR2 YFSETQ. The CDR3 has 13 residues. V was cut by 0 bases and J by 2 bases, with 6 bases left in between. In DNA, the CDR3 is TGCGCCAGCAGCTTGGAAGGGACCTACGAGCAGTACGTC. This encodes CASSLEGTYEQYV.

This clonotype has a handful of counts. The J gene is TRBJ2-7, the V gene TRBV20-1; 8 bases align to TRBD1. The junction had 9 bases not matched to a gene; V was cut back by 4 bases and J by 4 bases. The CDR3 loop spans 14 amino acids. Germline V gene lookup returns CDR1 DFQATT and CDR2 SNEGSKA (reference sequence). The CDR3 here is CSATGPGGLYEQYF. CDR3 nucleotides: TGCAGTGCTACTGGTCCAGGGGGCCTTTACGAGCAGTACTTC.

This clonotype was counted only a few times. The J gene is TRBJ2-7, the V gene TRBV11-2; possibly TRBD1 for D (5 bases). The V end was cut by 0 bases, the J end by 0 bases, with 12 bases between. Germline CDR1 SGHAT, CDR2 FQNNGV. The CDR3 contains 16 residues. Written as DNA, the CDR3 is TGTGCCAGCAGCTTAGAAATGACAGTTTTCTCCTACGAGCAGTACTTC. This translates into CASSLEMTVFSYEQYF.

In this sample, this clonotype turned up many times. Germline and junction disagree at one end, which may indicate a read error. The V call is TRBV12-3 or TRBV12-4, the J call TRBJ2-3, with D hard to call. CDR3 length: 12 residues. DNA of the CDR3: TGTGCCAGCAGCTTAGTTACAGATACGCAGTATTTT. This codes for CASSLVTDTQYF.

Details on this clonotype: A junction end diverges from the germline sequence, so it may reflect a read error. This chain links TRBV29-1 with TRBJ2-5, with 14 bases fitting TRBD2. Looked up from germline, CDR1 is SQVTM and CDR2 is ANQGSEA. CDR3 size: 17 residues. CDR3: CSVGGTSGSEWQATQYF. CDR3 sequence (DNA): TGCAGCGTTGGTGGGACTAGCGGGAGTGAGTGGCAAGCGACCCAGTACTTC.

This clonotype has just a few counts. The chain combines TRBV18 with TRBJ2-7; the D gene could be TRBD1 or TRBD2 (5 bases each). The germline CDR1 and CDR2 sequences are KGHSH and LQKENI. The germline V and J ends were trimmed by 0 bases and 3 bases, with 12 bases remaining between them. The CDR3 totals 15 residues. The CDR3 loop reads CASSPPGTGSYEQYF. The DNA for the CDR3 is TGTGCCAGCTCACCACCCGGGACGGGAAGCTACGAGCAGTACTTC.

There are a few counts of this clonotype. This sequence joins TRBV5-1 and TRBJ2-7; unclear D gene. Germline CDR1 is SGHRS and CDR2 is YFSETQ. The CDR3 runs to 14 residues. Between the trimmed V and J ends, which lost 0 bases and 2 bases, there was a span of 9 bases. The CDR3 DNA sequence: TGCGCCAGCAGCTTGGTCGTCACAACCTACGAGCAGTACTTC. Translation: CASSLVVTTYEQYF.

The V gene is TRBV5-1, the J gene TRBJ1-1; D unclear. With 0 bases removed from V and 11 bases from J, the gap between germline ends came to 17 bases. The CDR3 loop spans 14 amino acids. The germline CDR1 and CDR2 sequences are SGHRS and YFSETQ. The chain's CDR3 is CASSLAFGSLGAFF. DNA for the CDR3: TGCGCCAGCAGCTTGGCCTTCGGCAGTCTGGGCGCTTTCTTT.

The table lists this clonotype with many counts. The V and J genes are TRBV12-3 or TRBV12-4 and TRBJ2-3; unclear D gene. The CDR3 spans 14 residues. V shed 6 bases and J shed 4 bases, with 14 bases lying between them. The CDR3 reads CASRTTKNPDTQYF. CDR3 nucleotides: TGTGCCAGCAGAACGACAAAAAACCCAGATACGCAGTATTTT.

V gene TRBV7-9 combines with J gene TRBJ1-1; D is ambiguous. Trimming removed 1 base at V and 1 base at J, with 10 bases between. Germline V gene sequence: CDR1 SEHNR, CDR2 FQNEAQ (reference sequence). This CDR3 is built from 15 residues. The CDR3 DNA sequence: TGTGCCAGCAGCTTAGGGGCCCGTTCGAACACTGAAGCTTTCTTT. Translation: CASSLGARSNTEAFF.

This clonotype has ten or more counts. This chain joins TRBV15 and TRBJ2-5, with D hard to call. Germline CDR1 reads LNHNV; CDR2 reads YYDKDF (reference sequence). Deletions cut 1 base from V and 1 base from J, with 10 bases between. The CDR3 runs 15 residues. CDR3 coding DNA: TGTGCCACCAGCAGAGTCTGGGCTTCCCAAGAGACCCAGTACTTC. Its translation: CATSRVWASQETQYF.

This clonotype was observed at least ten times. This chain connects TRBV5-1 to TRBJ2-7, with 9 bases fitting TRBD1. With V trimmed by 0 bases and J by 5 bases, 3 bases remained unmatched. Germline CDR1 is SGHRS and CDR2 is YFSETQ. The CDR3 runs 14 residues. This CDR3 is CASSLGTGADEQYF. CDR3 coding DNA: TGCGCCAGCAGCTTGGGGACAGGGGCCGACGAGCAGTACTTC. Full variable domain (outside the CDR3, taken from reference TRBV5-1 and TRBJ2-7): KAGVTQTPRYLIKTRGQQVTLSCSPISGHRSVSWYQQTPGQGLQFLFEYFSETQRNKGNFPGRFSGRQFSNSRSEMNVSTLELGDSALYLCASSLGTGADEQYFGPGTRLTVT.